Shown below are 26 T cell receptor beta chains from a single sample sequenced in a study of CD8 T cells in Susac syndrome. RNA was extracted with the RNeasy kit, and a quantity of roughly 0.5 to 1 ug was reverse transcribed using random hexamers. TCRdb fed the immunoSEQ multiplex PCR reads into MiXCR, producing one record per CDR3 protein. Of 150,000 to 200,000 distinct CDR3 sequences listed, around 90% are singletons. The source material was CD4+ T cells from PBMCs. The receptor source for this set is a human donor with Susac syndrome.

The chain uses TRBV19 and TRBJ2-1; TRBD2 matches at 12 bases. The germline V gene encodes CDR1 LNHDA and CDR2 SQIVND (reference sequence). The CDR3 extends over 14 amino acids. The ends lost 9 bases at V and 8 bases at J; junction bases unmatched: 8. CDR3 coding DNA: TGTGCCAGATCTAGCGGGGGGGCCCGCGATGAGCAGTTCTTC. It is translated as CARSSGGARDEQFF.

This chain links TRBV14 with TRBJ1-2; 8 nucleotides match TRBD1. CDR1 SGHDN and CDR2 FVKESK come from the germline V gene. V lost 4 bases to trimming and J lost 5 bases; unmatched junction nucleotides: 9. The CDR3 consists of 15 residues. The CDR3 DNA is TGTGCCAGCAGCCCCGCCGGGACAGGAATATATGGCTACACCTTC. The encoded protein is CASSPAGTGIYGYTF.

The chain joins TRBV20-1 to TRBJ2-3, with D possibly being TRBD1 (5 bases). V dropped 1 base and J dropped 4 bases, with 15 bases sitting between them. The germline V gene has CDR1 DFQATT and CDR2 SNEGSKA (reference sequence). The CDR3 length is 15 residues. The CDR3 DNA follows: TGCAGTGCTAGAGCGGGCAGGGCAGTATCAGATACGCAGTATTTT. Its translation: CSARAGRAVSDTQYF.

The chain employs TRBV10-3 and TRBJ2-2; TRBD1 agrees at 9 bases. Losses at the gene ends were 6 bases for V and 1 base for J; bases not matched to a gene: 9. The CDR3 has 17 amino acids. Germline V gene data show CDR1 as ENHRY and CDR2 as SYGVKD. Here the CDR3 DNA reads TGTGCCATCAGGCAAGCTCCGGGACAGGGGAACACCGGGGAGCTGTTTTTT. Translating it yields CAIRQAPGQGNTGELFF.

The chain carries TRBV20-1 and TRBJ2-1, with 13 bases identical to TRBD2. The CDR3 runs 16 residues. The V and J ends lost 5 bases and 7 bases, in that order; junction bases with no gene match: 11. The germline gives CDR1 DFQATT, CDR2 SNEGSKA (reference sequence). As DNA, the CDR3 is TGCAGTGCTCTTGATCTGACTAGCGGGAGGATTAATGAGCAGTTCTTC. Translating it yields CSALDLTSGRINEQFF.

V and J are TRBV25-1 and TRBJ2-1; the D is unclear. V lost 3 bases, J lost 7 bases, and 10 bases lay in between. Germline CDR1 MGHDK, CDR2 SYGVNS. The length of the CDR3 is 13 residues. DNA for the CDR3: TGTGCCAGCAGTGACTACAGTAGAAATGAGCAGTTCTTC. Its translation: CASSDYSRNEQFF.

The gene calls are TRBV2 and TRBJ2-7, with unresolved D. Trimming shortened V by 5 bases and J by 6 bases, and 14 bases separated the two germline ends. The CDR3 extends over 13 amino acids. CDR1 and CDR2 (germline): SNHLY, FYNNEI. The CDR3 reads CASSPTLIIEQYF. CDR3 in DNA: TGTGCCAGCAGTCCCACCCTTATCATCGAGCAGTACTTC.

The rearrangement uses TRBV7-9 and TRBJ2-1; D might be TRBD1 or TRBD2, each matching 5 bases. Trimming left V 5 bases short and J 7 bases short, with 15 bases between. Germline loops: CDR1 SEHNR, CDR2 FQNEAQ (reference sequence). This CDR3 spans 14 amino acids. CDR3 in DNA: TGTGCCAGCAGCCCAATGGGGGTTCTAAATGAGCAGTTCTTC. It yields the protein CASSPMGVLNEQFF.

The rearrangement links TRBV3-1 to TRBJ2-3; D possibly corresponds to TRBD1 (5 bases). CDR3 length: 15 residues. CDR1 LGHDT and CDR2 YNNKEL come from the germline V gene (reference sequence). Trimming cost V 0 bases and J 1 base, with 8 bases left between them. CDR3 sequence: CASSQETGGTDTQYF. CDR3 coding DNA: TGTGCCAGCAGCCAAGAAACAGGAGGCACAGATACGCAGTATTTT.

The chain joins TRBV19 to TRBJ2-1; 13 bases are a match to TRBD2. The V segment lost 8 bases and the J segment 2 bases; nucleotides outside the gene matches: 6. Germline-derived CDR1 and CDR2 are LNHDA and SQIVND (reference sequence). The CDR3 is 16 residues long. The CDR3 region has the DNA TGTGCCAGTGGACTAGCGGGGGCCGGGGCCTACAATGAGCAGTTCTTC. Its protein product is CASGLAGAGAYNEQFF.

The chain employs TRBV7-2 and TRBJ1-1, with D maybe TRBD1 (5 bases). The V gene lost 5 bases and the J gene lost 4 bases, with 14 bases spanning the gap. The CDR3 is 14 amino acids. Germline-derived CDR1 and CDR2 are SGHTA and FQGNSA. CDR3 in DNA: TGTGCCAGCAGCGCTCAGGACGGGGCCACTGAAGCTTTCTTT. It specifies CASSAQDGATEAFF.

The chain has TRBV20-1 and TRBJ2-7, with TRBD2 matching over 13 bases. CDR1 is DFQATT and CDR2 is SNEGSKA in the germline V gene (reference sequence). CDR3 length: 17 amino acids. Germline trimming cut 0 bases from V and 1 base from J; bases unmatched to any gene: 6. The CDR3 region has the DNA TGCAGTGCTAGAGACCTACTAGCGGGGGGGTCGTCCTACGAGCAGTACTTC. Protein sequence: CSARDLLAGGSSYEQYF.

The chain employs TRBV6-1 and TRBJ2-1; possibly TRBD1 for D (6 bases). Between the trimmed V and J ends, which lost 1 base and 8 bases, there was a span of 12 bases. The CDR3 length is 14 residues. The V gene's germline CDR1 is MNHNS and CDR2 SASEGT. The CDR3 loop is CASSEDQGLDEQFF. The CDR3, as DNA: TGTGCCAGCAGTGAAGACCAGGGGTTGGATGAGCAGTTCTTC.

This chain's CDR3 is CASRGLAGGPDTQYF. The CDR3 DNA sequence: TGTGCCAGCAGGGGACTAGCGGGAGGGCCGGATACGCAGTATTTT. The rearrangement uses TRBV5-4 and TRBJ2-3; 16 nucleotides match TRBD2. Germline CDR1 SGHNT, CDR2 YYREEE (reference sequence). Trimming at V came to 5 bases and at J to 6 bases, leaving 3 bases not matched to a gene. The CDR3 extends over 15 amino acids.

The chain carries TRBV20-1 and TRBJ2-3; 7 nucleotides line up with TRBD2. There are 15 residues in the CDR3. Per germline, CDR1 DFQATT and CDR2 SNEGSKA (reference sequence). In nucleotides, the CDR3 is TGCAGCAATACCAAAACTAGCGATTACACAGATACGCAGTATTTT. Translation: CSNTKTSDYTDTQYF.

This chain links TRBV11-2 with TRBJ1-6; 7 bases are a match to TRBD1. The ends lost 5 bases at V and 0 bases at J; junction bases unmatched: 13. Per germline, CDR1 SGHAT and CDR2 FQNNGV. The CDR3 totals 19 residues. Here the CDR3 reads CASSRLAPGGSSYNSPLHF. CDR3 nucleotide sequence: TGTGCCAGCAGCCGACTAGCTCCAGGGGGGAGCTCCTATAATTCACCCCTCCACTTT.

The gene calls are TRBV20-1 and TRBJ2-2; no definite D call. The V gene lost 4 bases and the J gene lost 5 bases, with 11 bases spanning the gap. The length of the CDR3 is 13 residues. Germline values: CDR1 DFQATT, CDR2 SNEGSKA (reference sequence). The CDR3 DNA follows: TGCAGTGCTACTGGAGTCCGGACCGGGGAGCTGTTTTTT. Residues: CSATGVRTGELFF.

The V gene is TRBV12-3 or TRBV12-4, the J gene TRBJ1-2, with TRBD1 identical over 9 bases. Trimming at V came to 7 bases and at J to 2 bases, leaving 8 bases not matched to a gene. The CDR3 consists of 15 residues. For the CDR3, the DNA is TGTGCCAGCATAAACAGGGGGCGACTAAACTATGGCTACACCTTC. It yields the protein CASINRGRLNYGYTF.

The V and J genes are TRBV6-5 and TRBJ1-4; TRBD1 matches at 7 bases. V was clipped by 5 bases and J by 5 bases; unmatched bases: 8. The CDR3 totals 15 residues. Per germline, CDR1 MNHEY and CDR2 SVGAGI. CDR3 sequence reads: CASSNFRGMNEKLFF. CDR3 bases: TGTGCCAGCAGTAACTTCAGGGGGATGAATGAAAAACTGTTTTTT.

This chain joins TRBV18 and TRBJ1-5, with D possibly being TRBD1 (6 bases). Per the germline V gene, CDR1 is KGHSH and CDR2 is LQKENI. There are 13 residues in the CDR3. Trimming shortened V by 2 bases and J by 9 bases, and 11 bases separated the two germline ends. The CDR3 loop reads CASSPDRWAPQHF. DNA of the CDR3: TGTGCCAGCTCACCAGACAGGTGGGCGCCCCAGCATTTT. Full variable domain (outside the CDR3, taken from reference TRBV18 and TRBJ1-5): NAGVMQNPRHLVRRRGQEARLRCSPMKGHSHVYWYRQLPEEGLKFMVYLQKENIIDESGMPKERFSAEFPKEGPSILRIQQVVRGDSAAYFCASSPDRWAPQHFGDGTRLSIL.

This clonotype was seen just once. J is TRBJ1-5 and V is TRBV7-3; TRBD1 aligns across 7 bases. The CDR3 runs to 17 residues. CDR1 is SGHTA and CDR2 is FQGTGA in the germline V gene. With V trimmed by 1 base and J by 2 bases, 8 bases remained unmatched. CDR3 in amino acids: CASSLKGQIFGNQPQHF. The CDR3 DNA reads as TGTGCCAGCAGCTTAAAGGGACAGATCTTTGGCAATCAGCCCCAGCATTTT.

The sample holds one count of this clonotype. The chain employs TRBV7-9 and TRBJ1-2; a weak D match, TRBD1 (6 bases). V dropped 6 bases and J dropped 7 bases, with 21 bases sitting between them. The CDR3 is 15 amino acids. The germline gives CDR1 SEHNR, CDR2 FQNEAQ (reference sequence). CDR3 DNA: TGTGCCAGCAGTTACTCAGCAGGGGCGCAGCGTGGCTACACCTTC. Amino acid sequence: CASSYSAGAQRGYTF. Looking up the rest from reference TRBV7-9 and TRBJ1-2 gives the full variable domain: DTGVSQNPRHKITKRGQNVTFRCDPISEHNRLYWYRQTLGQGPEFLTYFQNEAQLEKSRLLSDRFSAERPKGSFSTLEIQRTEQGDSAMYLCASSYSAGAQRGYTFGSGTRLTVV.

V usage is TRBV4-1 and J usage is TRBJ2-1; D is possibly TRBD1 (5 bases). The CDR3 totals 17 residues. The V and J ends lost 2 bases and 6 bases respectively, with 20 bases between them. Looked up from germline, CDR1 is MGHRA and CDR2 is YSYEKL. The CDR3 sequence: CASSQYRPNGAVNEQFF. Written as DNA, the CDR3 is TGCGCCAGCAGCCAATATCGTCCGAATGGGGCTGTCAATGAGCAGTTCTTC.

This chain links TRBV30 with TRBJ2-5; 7 nucleotides match TRBD2. V shed 2 bases and J 2 bases; nucleotides not matched to a gene: 5. CDR1 GTSNPN and CDR2 SVGIG come from the germline V gene (reference sequence). The CDR3 covers 14 residues. CDR3 loop: CAWSFGGSQETQYF. CDR3 nucleotides: TGTGCCTGGAGTTTCGGGGGGTCACAAGAGACCCAGTACTTC.

The gene calls are TRBV13 and TRBJ2-6; D not certain. The CDR3 has 14 residues. In germline, CDR1 is PRHDT, CDR2 FYEKMQ (reference sequence). Trimming stripped 4 bases from V and 3 bases from J, with 7 bases between. This CDR3 reads CASSSRNGANVLTF. CDR3 DNA sequence: TGTGCCAGCAGCTCGCGTAATGGGGCCAACGTCCTGACTTTC.

The rearrangement links TRBV6-5 to TRBJ1-2; D possibly corresponds to TRBD1 (6 bases). CDR1 and CDR2 (germline): MNHEY, SVGAGI. The CDR3 runs 12 residues. V was pared by 5 bases and J by 2 bases, with 6 bases between. CDR3: CASSGQNYGYTF. The DNA for the CDR3 is TGTGCCAGCAGTGGACAGAACTATGGCTACACCTTC.